The next 28 T cell receptor beta chains were all read from a single sample in a study of blood T cell repertoires in COVID-19. Profiled with immunoSEQ multiplex PCR; TCRdb holds only in-frame clones, not every one. The sample records nearly 60,000 clones, 85% to 90% being singletons. The sequencing sample was made of peripheral blood. The receptors were sampled from a man aged 60 to 75 with active COVID-19.

The genes are TRBV6-5 and TRBJ1-3; D is ambiguous. The CDR3 consists of 14 residues. Germline V gives CDR1 MNHEY, CDR2 SVGAGI. V was cut by 4 bases and J by 4 bases, with 11 bases left in between. The CDR3 loop reads CASSSYPLGNTIYF. CDR3 nucleotides: TGTGCCAGCAGTTCCTATCCACTCGGAAACACCATATATTTT.

This clone was picked up one time. This chain joins TRBV4-3 and TRBJ2-3, with a weak D call TRBD2 (5 bases). CDR1 and CDR2 (germline): LGHNA, YSLEER. The CDR3 loop spans 14 amino acids. Deletions cut 4 bases from V and 1 base from J, with 9 bases between. The CDR3 is CASSRGLGTDTQYF. DNA for the CDR3: TGCGCCAGCAGCCGTGGACTGGGCACAGATACGCAGTATTTT.

V is TRBV7-9 and J is TRBJ2-7; TRBD1 aligns across 7 bases. V lost 5 bases, J lost 2 bases, and 9 bases stayed unmatched. The CDR3 contains 15 residues. Germline V gene sequence: CDR1 SEHNR, CDR2 FQNEAQ (reference sequence). The chain's CDR3 is CASSQLRDRPYEQYF. The CDR3 bases are TGTGCCAGCAGCCAACTTCGGGACAGACCCTACGAGCAGTACTTC. Full variable domain (outside the CDR3, taken from reference TRBV7-9 and TRBJ2-7): DTGVSQNPRHKITKRGQNVTFRCDPISEHNRLYWYRQTLGQGPEFLTYFQNEAQLEKSRLLSDRFSAERPKGSFSTLEIQRTEQGDSAMYLCASSQLRDRPYEQYFGPGTRLTVT.

The chain uses TRBV28 and TRBJ2-7; perhaps TRBD1 as D (6 bases). V was clipped by 8 bases and J by 4 bases, with 18 bases between them. Germline V CDR1 and CDR2: MDHEN, SYDVKM. The CDR3 is 14 amino acids. CDR3 coding DNA: TGTGCCAGCGTTTTCTCTCAGGGGTGGTACGAGCAGTACTTC. Translated, it gives CASVFSQGWYEQYF. Drawing the rest from reference TRBV28 and TRBJ2-7, the complete variable domain is DVKVTQSSRYLVKRTGEKVFLECVQDMDHENMFWYRQDPGLGLRLIYFSYDVKMKEKGDIPEGYSVSREKKERFSLILESASTNQTSMYLCASVFSQGWYEQYFGPGTRLTVT.

V is TRBV6-2 or TRBV6-3 and J is TRBJ2-3; 9 positions agree with TRBD2. CDR1 MNHEY and CDR2 SVGEGT come from the germline V gene. The CDR3 is made up of 17 amino acids. J gave up 2 bases and V 6 bases, and 12 bases lay outside the gene matches. DNA for the CDR3: TGTGCCAGCAGCCCTAGCACTCCGGGACTAGCCACAGATACGCAGTATTTT. Encoded protein: CASSPSTPGLATDTQYF.

V usage is TRBV24-1 and J usage is TRBJ1-1; no reliable D call. Trimming stripped 3 bases from V and 2 bases from J, with 6 bases between. The CDR3 consists of 13 residues. Germline CDR1 reads KGHDR; CDR2 reads SFDVKD. Here the CDR3 reads CATSDQLNTEAFF. CDR3 in DNA: TGTGCCACCAGTGATCAGTTAAACACTGAAGCTTTCTTT.

J is TRBJ2-2 and V is TRBV7-9; D is undetermined. Germline values: CDR1 SEHNR, CDR2 FQNEAQ (reference sequence). The CDR3 spans 14 residues. Trimming removed 3 bases from V and 1 base from J, with 6 bases in between. The chain's CDR3 is CASSFGGNTGELFF. DNA for the CDR3: TGTGCCAGCAGCTTTGGCGGGAACACCGGGGAGCTGTTTTTT.

This clone has just one count. CDR3: CATSRVGGKEQYF. CDR3 nucleotide sequence: TGTGCCACCAGCAGAGTAGGGGGTAAAGAGCAGTACTTC. V and J are TRBV15 and TRBJ2-7; D possibly corresponds to TRBD1 (6 bases). With 1 base removed from V and 7 bases from J, the gap between germline ends came to 11 bases. CDR1 is LNHNV and CDR2 is YYDKDF in the germline V gene (reference sequence). This CDR3 comprises 13 residues. Variable domain in full (rest from reference TRBV15 and TRBJ2-7): DAMVIQNPRYQVTQFGKPVTLSCSQTLNHNVMYWYQQKSSQAPKLLFHYYDKDFNNEADTPDNFQSRRPNTSFCFLDIRSPGLGDTAMYLCATSRVGGKEQYFGPGTRLTVT.

The gene calls are TRBV9 and TRBJ1-1; no reliable D call. This CDR3 is 13 amino acids long. Germline CDR1 is SGDLS and CDR2 is YYNGEE. V was clipped by 5 bases and J by 1 base, with 9 bases between them. The CDR3 spells CASRAPGNTEAFF. CDR3 nucleotides: TGTGCCAGCAGAGCCCCAGGGAACACTGAAGCTTTCTTT.

This chain joins TRBV7-2 and TRBJ1-2; 8 nucleotides agree with TRBD1. Germline V gives CDR1 SGHTA, CDR2 FQGNSA. This CDR3 has 13 residues. Losses at the gene ends were 6 bases for V and 8 bases for J; bases not matched to a gene: 8. CDR3 in amino acids: CASRLTGVGGYTF. The CDR3 region has the DNA TGTGCCAGCAGACTGACAGGGGTAGGGGGCTACACCTTC.

This clone was picked up a small number of times. The chain has TRBV6-5 and TRBJ1-1, with D possibly being TRBD1 (5 bases). This CDR3 has 13 residues. With 5 bases removed from V and 7 bases from J, the gap between germline ends came to 14 bases. Germline V gene lookup returns CDR1 MNHEY and CDR2 SVGAGI. The CDR3 coding sequence is TGTGCCAGCAGTACAGGTCTTCAACTTGAAGCTTTCTTT. Translated, it gives CASSTGLQLEAFF.

The genes are TRBV7-9 and TRBJ2-3; TRBD1 agrees at 7 bases. Per the germline V gene, CDR1 is SEHNR and CDR2 is FQNEAQ (reference sequence). V trimming: 6 bases; J trimming: 2 bases; junction bases outside the gene matches: 8. The CDR3 loop spans 15 amino acids. The CDR3 reads CASRQPGQLTDTQYF. In DNA form, the CDR3 reads TGTGCCAGCAGGCAACCGGGACAGCTCACAGATACGCAGTATTTT.

The chain couples TRBV10-3 to TRBJ2-2; maybe TRBD1 (5 bases). The CDR3 runs 17 residues. V lost 0 bases and J lost 6, with 17 bases in between. Germline-derived CDR1 and CDR2 are ENHRY and SYGVKD. The chain's CDR3 is CAISESPRQFYAGELFF. The CDR3 nucleotides read TGTGCCATCAGTGAGTCCCCGAGACAGTTTTACGCCGGGGAGCTGTTTTTT.

This rearrangement joins TRBV18 to TRBJ2-3, with D hard to call. Germline values: CDR1 KGHSH, CDR2 LQKENI. This CDR3 comprises 13 residues. Between the trimmed V and J ends, which lost 6 bases and 0 bases, there was a span of 7 bases. The CDR3 nucleotides read TGTGCCAGCTCCCCCCCGAGCACAGATACGCAGTATTTT. Its protein product is CASSPPSTDTQYF.

This chain connects TRBV19 to TRBJ2-1; 9 nucleotides match TRBD2. This CDR3 region has 16 residues. Losses at the gene ends were 3 bases for V and 9 bases for J; bases not matched to a gene: 12. Germline V gene sequence: CDR1 LNHDA, CDR2 SQIVND (reference sequence). CDR3 region: CASSIPPGGGVGEQFF. CDR3 DNA: TGTGCCAGTAGTATCCCCCCGGGCGGGGGGGTTGGTGAGCAGTTCTTC.

This clone was detected only a few times. Other DNA sequences in the sample encode the same CDR3. The V gene is TRBV2, the J gene TRBJ2-2; tentative D call: TRBD2 (5 bases). V dropped 2 bases and J dropped 2 bases, with 9 bases sitting between them. The germline V gene encodes CDR1 SNHLY and CDR2 FYNNEI. The CDR3 totals 15 residues. The DNA of the CDR3 is TGTGCCAGCAGTGAAAGTGGGAGAAACACCGGGGAGCTGTTTTTT. Translation gives CASSESGRNTGELFF.

The rearrangement links TRBV19 to TRBJ1-2; 8 nucleotides align to TRBD1. V was clipped by 3 bases and J by 6 bases; unmatched bases: 12. The CDR3 covers 16 residues. Germline V lookup: CDR1 LNHDA, CDR2 SQIVND (reference sequence). In DNA form, the CDR3 reads TGTGCCAGTAGTATCACCTATCAGGGGGCGCGGGATGGCTACACCTTC. Translation: CASSITYQGARDGYTF.

In this sample, this clone turned up a few times. V usage is TRBV11-2 and J usage is TRBJ2-3, with TRBD2 matching over 8 bases. J lost 0 bases, V lost 2 bases, and 10 bases had no gene match. CDR3 length equals 18 residues. CDR1 is SGHAT, CDR2 FQNNGV, per germline. CDR3 in DNA: TGTGCCAGCAGCTTACAGCGGGGGAGAGGTACGAGCACAGATACGCAGTATTTT. It codes for CASSLQRGRGTSTDTQYF.

This chain links TRBV20-1 with TRBJ2-7, with 9 bases that match TRBD1. The junction had 9 bases not matched to a gene; V was cut back by 3 bases and J by 3 bases. Per germline, CDR1 DFQATT and CDR2 SNEGSKA (reference sequence). CDR3 length equals 15 residues. The CDR3 DNA sequence: TGCAGTGCTAGTTCAAGGGACAGGGTCGTCTACGAGCAGTACTTC. Its translation is CSASSRDRVVYEQYF.

This clone was observed a single time. V usage is TRBV5-1 and J usage is TRBJ2-5; TRBD1 might be the D (6 bases). The V end was cut by 0 bases, the J end by 5 bases, with 14 bases between. Germline CDR1 and CDR2: SGHRS and YFSETQ. CDR3 length: 15 amino acids. This CDR3 is CASSLEARGSETQYF. The CDR3 DNA is TGCGCCAGCAGCTTGGAAGCCAGGGGTTCGGAGACCCAGTACTTC.

The rearrangement uses TRBV29-1 and TRBJ1-1, with D possibly TRBD1 on 5 matching bases. This CDR3 is 10 amino acids long. Germline values: CDR1 SQVTM, CDR2 ANQGSEA. The CDR3: CTLGGGEAFF. CDR3 coding DNA: TGCACCCTGGGGGGAGGCGAAGCTTTCTTT.

The rearrangement uses TRBV28 and TRBJ2-6; D possibly corresponds to TRBD2 (5 bases). The CDR3 loop spans 16 amino acids. Germline CDR1 is MDHEN and CDR2 is SYDVKM. Trimming removed 5 bases at V and 3 bases at J, with 14 bases between. CDR3 loop: CASSPERVFGANVLTF. DNA of the CDR3: TGTGCCAGCAGTCCGGAGAGGGTTTTTGGGGCCAACGTCCTGACTTTC.

The rearrangement uses TRBV4-3 and TRBJ2-3, with D hard to call. V was cut by 1 base and J by 8 bases, with 10 bases left in between. Germline V gene lookup returns CDR1 LGHNA and CDR2 YSLEER. CDR3 size: 13 residues. CDR3 amino acids: CASSQALIGTQYF. DNA of the CDR3: TGCGCCAGCAGCCAAGCCCTTATCGGTACGCAGTATTTT.

The V and J genes are TRBV20-1 and TRBJ2-1; 8 nucleotides align to TRBD2. The ends lost 3 bases at V and 2 bases at J; junction bases unmatched: 0. Germline CDR1 and CDR2: DFQATT and SNEGSKA (reference sequence). The CDR3 has 13 residues. This chain's CDR3 is CSASSGTYNEQFF. The DNA of the CDR3 is TGCAGTGCTAGTAGCGGGACCTACAATGAGCAGTTCTTC.

This clone occurred a few times. The chain has TRBV5-6 and TRBJ2-3; TRBD2 might be the D (6 bases). The CDR3 loop spans 15 amino acids. Trimming removed 4 bases from V and 3 bases from J, with 15 bases in between. Germline CDR1 SGHDT, CDR2 YYEEEE. The CDR3 spells CASSRPGTFTDTQYF. CDR3 sequence (DNA): TGTGCCAGCAGCCGTCCCGGGACTTTTACAGATACGCAGTATTTT.

Regarding this clone: At one end the junction does not follow the germline gene, possibly because of a read error. The chain carries TRBV10-3 and TRBJ1-1; D ambiguous. Germline V lookup: CDR1 ENHRY, CDR2 SYGVKD. The CDR3 is 12 residues long. The CDR3 DNA reads as TGTGCCATTCGGGCCGGGAACGCTGAAGCTTTCTTT. As protein: CAIRAGNAEAFF.

This chain links TRBV29-1 with TRBJ2-6; 7 bases are a match to TRBD1. Germline loops: CDR1 SQVTM, CDR2 ANQGSEA. With V trimmed by 3 bases and J by 0 bases, 2 bases remained unmatched. The CDR3 contains 15 residues. The CDR3, as DNA: TGCAGCGTTGAGGGACAGATCTCTGGGGCCAACGTCCTGACTTTC. This translates into CSVEGQISGANVLTF.

The genes are TRBV11-2 and TRBJ2-7, with 7 nucleotides matching TRBD1. V shed 5 bases and J 0 bases; nucleotides not matched to a gene: 13. Germline V gives CDR1 SGHAT, CDR2 FQNNGV. The CDR3 has 17 amino acids. DNA for the CDR3: TGTGCCAGCAGCCCCCTAAAGGGGGACAGCCTCTCCTACGAGCAGTACTTC. Amino acids: CASSPLKGDSLSYEQYF.